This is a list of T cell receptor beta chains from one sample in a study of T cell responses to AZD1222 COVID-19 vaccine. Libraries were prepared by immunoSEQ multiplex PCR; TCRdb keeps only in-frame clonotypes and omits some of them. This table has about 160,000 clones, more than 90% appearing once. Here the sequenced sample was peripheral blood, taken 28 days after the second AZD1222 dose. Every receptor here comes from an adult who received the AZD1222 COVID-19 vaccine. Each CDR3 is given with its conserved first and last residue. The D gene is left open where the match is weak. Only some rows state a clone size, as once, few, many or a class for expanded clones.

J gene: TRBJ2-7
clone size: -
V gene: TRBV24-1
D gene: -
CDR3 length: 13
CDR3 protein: CATSDQTASEQYF
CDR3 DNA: TGTGCCACCAGTGACCAAACAGCTTCCGAGCAGTACTTC

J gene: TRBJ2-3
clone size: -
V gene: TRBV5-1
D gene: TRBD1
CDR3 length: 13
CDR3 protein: CASSWDRTDTQYF
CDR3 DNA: TGCGCCAGCAGCTGGGACAGGACAGATACGCAGTATTTT

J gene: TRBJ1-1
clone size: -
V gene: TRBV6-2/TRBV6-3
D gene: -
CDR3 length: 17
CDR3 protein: CASSYSSRGRRYTEAFF
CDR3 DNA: TGTGCCAGCAGTTACTCTAGCCGGGGACGAAGGTATACTGAAGCTTTCTTT

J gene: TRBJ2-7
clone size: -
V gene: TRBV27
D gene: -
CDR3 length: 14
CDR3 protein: CASSFGQDAGEQYF
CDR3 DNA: TGTGCCAGCAGTTTTGGGCAGGACGCCGGCGAGCAGTACTTC

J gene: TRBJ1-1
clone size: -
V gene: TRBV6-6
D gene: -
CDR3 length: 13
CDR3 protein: CASRATMNTEAFF
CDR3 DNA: TGTGCCAGCAGGGCCACCATGAACACTGAAGCTTTCTTT

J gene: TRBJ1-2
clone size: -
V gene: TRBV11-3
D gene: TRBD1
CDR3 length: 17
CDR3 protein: CASSLSGWDRGHYGYTF
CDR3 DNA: TGTGCCAGCAGCTTATCTGGCTGGGACAGGGGGCACTATGGCTACACCTTC

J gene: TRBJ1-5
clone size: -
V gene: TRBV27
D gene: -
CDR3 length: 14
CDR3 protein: CASSPGGAGQPQHF
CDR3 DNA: TGTGCCAGCAGCCCGGGGGGGGCAGGTCAGCCCCAGCATTTT

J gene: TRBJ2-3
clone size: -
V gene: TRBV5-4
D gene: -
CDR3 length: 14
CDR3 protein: CASSSPPATDTQYF
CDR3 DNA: TGTGCCAGCAGCTCCCCCCCCGCCACAGATACGCAGTATTTT

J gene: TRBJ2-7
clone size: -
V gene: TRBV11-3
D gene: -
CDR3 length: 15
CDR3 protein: CASSPGLSSSYEQYF
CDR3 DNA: TGTGCCAGCAGCCCCGGGCTGTCAAGCTCCTACGAGCAGTACTTC

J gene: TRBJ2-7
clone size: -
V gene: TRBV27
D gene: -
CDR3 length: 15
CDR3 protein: CASSGTGDRGYEQYF
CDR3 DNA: TGTGCCAGCAGTGGGACTGGGGACAGAGGCTACGAGCAGTACTTC

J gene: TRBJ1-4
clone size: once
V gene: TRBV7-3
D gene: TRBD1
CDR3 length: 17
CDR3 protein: CASSLTPITGESEKLFF
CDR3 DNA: TGTGCCAGCAGCTTAACTCCTATAACAGGGGAAAGTGAAAAACTGTTTTTT

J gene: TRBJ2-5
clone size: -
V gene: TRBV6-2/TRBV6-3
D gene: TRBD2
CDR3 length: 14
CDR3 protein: CASSPGTRGETQYF
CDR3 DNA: TGTGCCAGCAGTCCCGGGACTAGGGGAGAGACCCAGTACTTC

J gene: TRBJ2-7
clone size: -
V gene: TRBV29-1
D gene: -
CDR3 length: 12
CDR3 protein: CSVGTTGFEQYF
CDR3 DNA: TGCAGCGTTGGAACCACAGGGTTCGAGCAGTACTTC

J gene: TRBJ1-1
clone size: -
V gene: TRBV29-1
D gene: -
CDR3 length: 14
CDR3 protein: CSVGGPSLNTEAFF
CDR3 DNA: TGCAGCGTTGGGGGGCCCTCGCTGAACACTGAAGCTTTCTTT

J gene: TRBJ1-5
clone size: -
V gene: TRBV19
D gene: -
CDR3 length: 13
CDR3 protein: CASSITNHKPQHF
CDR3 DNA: TGTGCCAGTAGTATTACAAACCATAAGCCCCAGCATTTT

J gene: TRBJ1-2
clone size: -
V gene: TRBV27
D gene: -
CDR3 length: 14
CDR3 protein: CASGAGGQNYGYTF
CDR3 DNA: TGTGCCAGCGGGGCGGGTGGACAGAACTATGGCTACACCTTC

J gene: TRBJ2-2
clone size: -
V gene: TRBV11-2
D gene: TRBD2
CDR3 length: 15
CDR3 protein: CASSFSGPNTGELFF
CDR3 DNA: TGTGCCAGCAGCTTTAGCGGGCCGAACACCGGGGAGCTGTTTTTT

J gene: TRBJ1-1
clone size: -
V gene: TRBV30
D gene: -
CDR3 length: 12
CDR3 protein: CAWSVPPTEAFF
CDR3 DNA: TGTGCCTGGAGTGTTCCCCCGACTGAAGCTTTCTTT

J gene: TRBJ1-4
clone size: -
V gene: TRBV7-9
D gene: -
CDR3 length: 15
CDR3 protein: CASSSTDRRDEKLFF
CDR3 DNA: TGTGCCAGCAGCTCTACCGACAGGAGGGATGAAAAACTGTTTTTT

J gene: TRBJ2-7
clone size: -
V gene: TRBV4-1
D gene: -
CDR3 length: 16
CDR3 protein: CASSQEFLAPTYEQYF
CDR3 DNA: TGCGCCAGCAGCCAAGAGTTTCTAGCGCCCACCTACGAGCAGTACTTC

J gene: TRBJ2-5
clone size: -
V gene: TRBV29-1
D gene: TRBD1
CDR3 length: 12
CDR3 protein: CSADRGQETQYF
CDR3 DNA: TGCAGCGCGGACAGGGGGCAAGAGACCCAGTACTTC

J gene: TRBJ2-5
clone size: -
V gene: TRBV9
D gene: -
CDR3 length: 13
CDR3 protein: CASSPQGGETQYF
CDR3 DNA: TGTGCCAGCAGCCCACAGGGTGGAGAGACCCAGTACTTC

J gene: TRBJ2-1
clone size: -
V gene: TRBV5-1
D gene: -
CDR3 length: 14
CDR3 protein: CASSSGTYYNEQFF
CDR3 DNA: TGCGCCAGCAGCTCCGGGACATACTACAATGAGCAGTTCTTC

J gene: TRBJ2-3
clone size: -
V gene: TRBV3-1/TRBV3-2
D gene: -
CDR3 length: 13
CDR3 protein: CASSRGGWDTQYF
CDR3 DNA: TGTGCCAGCAGCCGCGGAGGATGGGATACGCAGTATTTT

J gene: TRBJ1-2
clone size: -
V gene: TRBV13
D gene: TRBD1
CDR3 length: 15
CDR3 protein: CASSPGQGPGYGYTF
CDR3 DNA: TGTGCCAGCAGCCCCGGACAGGGGCCAGGGTATGGCTACACCTTC

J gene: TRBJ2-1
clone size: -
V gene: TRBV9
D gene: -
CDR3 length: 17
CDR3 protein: CASSVLLAAHEYNEQFF
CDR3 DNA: TGTGCCAGCAGCGTCCTTCTCGCGGCACATGAGTACAATGAGCAGTTCTTC

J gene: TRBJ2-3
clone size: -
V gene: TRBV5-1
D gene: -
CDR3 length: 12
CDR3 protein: CASSFGTDTQYF
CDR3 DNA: TGCGCCAGCAGTTTCGGCACAGATACGCAGTATTTT

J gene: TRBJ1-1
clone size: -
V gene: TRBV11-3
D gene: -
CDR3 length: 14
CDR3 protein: CASSSKDSGSEAFF
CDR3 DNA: TGTGCCAGCAGCTCGAAGGACAGCGGCTCTGAAGCTTTCTTT

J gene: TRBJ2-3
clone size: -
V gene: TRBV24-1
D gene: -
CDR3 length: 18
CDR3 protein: CATSDQKNYRASTDTQYF
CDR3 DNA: TGTGCCACCAGTGATCAAAAGAATTACAGGGCTAGCACAGATACGCAGTATTTT

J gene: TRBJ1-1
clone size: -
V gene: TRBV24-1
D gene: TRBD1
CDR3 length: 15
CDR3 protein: CATSDPTGGSTEAFF
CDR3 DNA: TGTGCCACCAGTGACCCGACAGGGGGGTCCACTGAAGCTTTCTTT

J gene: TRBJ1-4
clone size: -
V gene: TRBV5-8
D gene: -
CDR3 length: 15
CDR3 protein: CASSLQVLTNEKLFF
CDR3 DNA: TGTGCCAGCAGCTTGCAGGTTCTCACTAATGAAAAACTGTTTTTT

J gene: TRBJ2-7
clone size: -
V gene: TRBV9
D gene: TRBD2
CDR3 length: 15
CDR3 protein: CASSLSSGVNHEQYF
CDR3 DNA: TGTGCCAGCAGCTTATCGAGCGGGGTCAACCACGAGCAGTACTTC

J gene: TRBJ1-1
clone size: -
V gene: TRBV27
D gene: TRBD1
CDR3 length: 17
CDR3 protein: CASSRIQGAGRDTEAFF
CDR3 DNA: TGTGCCAGCAGTCGCATACAGGGGGCGGGGAGGGACACTGAAGCTTTCTTT